This section outlines one T cell receptor beta chain sequence together with its context. Its antigen is as yet unknown. The data are from a study of cytomegalovirus exposure and HLA in healthy donors. Background on the study: Early release data held 85 million to 95 million unique TCRs from HLA-typed donors. When 398 donors were genotyped, roughly 82% of them were found to fall in the Caucasian-associated ancestry cluster. Study-wide results and caveats: Indistinguishability led to the exclusion of some V segments, TRBV6-2 and TRBV6-3 included. The study recorded over 150 TCR beta chains that were cytomegalovirus-associated.

Primers included in the PCR were 60 Vbeta and 13 Jbeta primers. TCRdb's table, derived via immunoSEQ multiplex PCR, lists solely in-frame clones and lacks some. The data show approximately 160,000 clones, approximately 80% seen once. There are 15 residues in the CDR3. Germline values: CDR1 SGDLS, CDR2 YYNGEE. Trimming stripped 0 bases from V and 5 bases from J, with 14 bases between. The chain joins TRBV9 to TRBJ1-1; D possibly corresponds to TRBD1 (5 bases). The sequenced sample consisted of PBMCs. The TCR comes from a male donor in good health and CMV-seropositive. This CDR3 reads CASSVGEGVRTEAFF. The DNA for the CDR3 is TGTGCCAGCAGCGTAGGGGAAGGGGTTAGGACTGAAGCTTTCTTT. Variable domain in full (rest from reference TRBV9 and TRBJ1-1): DSGVTQTPKHLITATGQRVTLRCSPRSGDLSVYWYQQSLDQGLQFLIQYYNGEERAKGNILERFSAQQFPDLHSELNLSSLELGDSALYFCASSVGEGVRTEAFFGQGTRLTVV.